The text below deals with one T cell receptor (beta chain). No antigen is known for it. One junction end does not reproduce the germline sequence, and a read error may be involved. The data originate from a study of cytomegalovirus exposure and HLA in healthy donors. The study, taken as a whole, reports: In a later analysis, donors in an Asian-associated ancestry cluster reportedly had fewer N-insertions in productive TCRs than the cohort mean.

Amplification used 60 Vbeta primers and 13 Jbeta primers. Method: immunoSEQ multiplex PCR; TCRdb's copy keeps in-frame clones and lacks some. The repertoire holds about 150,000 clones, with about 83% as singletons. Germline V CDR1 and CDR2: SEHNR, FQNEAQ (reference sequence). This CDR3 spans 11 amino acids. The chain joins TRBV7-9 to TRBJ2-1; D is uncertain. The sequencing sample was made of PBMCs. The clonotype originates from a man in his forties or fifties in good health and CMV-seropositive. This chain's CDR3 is CSSTQRDEQFF. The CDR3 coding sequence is TGTTCCAGCACCCAACGGGATGAGCAGTTCTTC. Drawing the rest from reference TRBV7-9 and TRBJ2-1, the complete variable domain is DTGVSQNPRHKITKRGQNVTFRCDPISEHNRLYWYRQTLGQGPEFLTYFQNEAQLEKSRLLSDRFSAERPKGSFSTLEIQRTEQGDSAMYLCSSTQRDEQFFGPGTRLTVL.